A single sample is the source of the 23 T cell receptor beta chains below, sequenced in a study of blood T cell repertoires in COVID-19. TCRdb's table, derived via immunoSEQ multiplex PCR, lists solely in-frame clones and lacks some. The sample consists of about 69,000 clones, 79% of them appearing once. The sequencing input was peripheral blood. The origin of the receptors is a man between 60 and 75 years old with acute or convalescent COVID-19.

Sample share makes this clone medium-sized (0.01 to 0.1%). The V and J genes are TRBV7-6 and TRBJ2-1; 7 positions agree with TRBD1. J lost 0 bases, V lost 5 bases, and 4 bases had no gene match. The CDR3 extends over 15 amino acids. Germline CDR1 and CDR2: SGHVS and FNYEAQ. CDR3 loop: CASSETGNSYNEQFF. DNA for the CDR3: TGTGCCAGCAGCGAGACAGGGAACTCCTACAATGAGCAGTTCTTC.

The genes are TRBV18 and TRBJ1-3, with 8 bases matching TRBD1. The trim removed 2 bases at V and 3 bases at J, leaving 3 bases unmatched. This CDR3 has 15 residues. The germline CDR1 and CDR2 sequences are KGHSH and LQKENI. The CDR3 region is CASSPGQGGGNTIYF. Written as DNA, the CDR3 is TGTGCCAGCTCACCAGGACAGGGCGGTGGAAACACCATATATTTT.

The count of this clone is one. This chain uses TRBV5-4 with TRBJ1-1; D might be TRBD1 (5 bases). CDR1 is SGHNT and CDR2 is YYREEE in the germline V gene (reference sequence). Deletions cut 1 base from V and 4 bases from J, with 8 bases between. This CDR3 spans 13 amino acids. The CDR3 reads CASSLYGGTEAFF. The CDR3 coding sequence is TGTGCCAGCAGCTTGTACGGGGGCACTGAAGCTTTCTTT. Looking up the rest from reference TRBV5-4 and TRBJ1-1 gives the full variable domain: ETGVTQSPTHLIKTRGQQVTLRCSSQSGHNTVSWYQQALGQGPQFIFQYYREEENGRGNFPPRFSGLQFPNYSSELNVNALELDDSALYLCASSLYGGTEAFFGQGTRLTVV.

In its sample, this clone was seen once. The chain is built from TRBV6-6 and TRBJ2-5; maybe TRBD1 (7 bases). The germline V gene has CDR1 MNHNY and CDR2 SVGAGI (reference sequence). V was cut by 9 bases and J by 4 bases, with 12 bases left in between. The CDR3 contains 12 residues. The CDR3: CASRQGGETQYF. For the CDR3, the DNA is TGTGCCAGTAGACAGGGAGGAGAGACCCAGTACTTC.

The gene calls are TRBV4-3 and TRBJ2-5; 7 nucleotides match TRBD1. The CDR3 has 15 amino acids. The V gene's germline CDR1 is LGHNA and CDR2 YSLEER. After removal of 0 bases from V and 2 bases from J, the junction contained 3 bases not matched to a gene. CDR3 in DNA: TGCGCCAGCAGCCAAGATCCGGACAGGCAAGAGACCCAGTACTTC. It encodes CASSQDPDRQETQYF.

The chain uses TRBV5-1 and TRBJ1-1; maybe TRBD1 (6 bases). The CDR3 spans 14 residues. Germline V gene data show CDR1 as SGHRS and CDR2 as YFSETQ. V lost 4 bases to trimming and J lost 5 bases, with 15 bases between them. The CDR3 bases are TGCGCCAGCAGCCCCCAGGGGAGTGGTACTGAAGCTTTCTTT. Translating it yields CASSPQGSGTEAFF.

There are a few counts of this clone. V is TRBV7-2 and J is TRBJ1-6; D remains ambiguous. The CDR3 extends over 16 amino acids. Germline CDR1 SGHTA, CDR2 FQGNSA. The V end was cut by 2 bases, the J end by 9 bases, with 17 bases between. As DNA, the CDR3 is TGTGCCAGCAGCTTACGGAGCTCCTATTTGGGTTCACCCCTCCACTTT. It specifies CASSLRSSYLGSPLHF.

V gene TRBV27 combines with J gene TRBJ1-6; D unclear. Germline loops: CDR1 MNHEY, CDR2 SMNVEV (reference sequence). The CDR3 is 15 amino acids. V shed 2 bases and J shed 2 bases, with 7 bases lying between them. Here the CDR3 DNA reads TGTGCCAGCAGTTTAAGGCAGGCCTATAATTCACCCCTCCACTTT. This codes for CASSLRQAYNSPLHF.

The V and J genes are TRBV19 and TRBJ1-3; 9 bases are shared with TRBD1. CDR3 length equals 15 residues. CDR1 and CDR2 (germline): LNHDA, SQIVND (reference sequence). V was pared by 9 bases and J by 2 bases, with 8 bases of the junction left unmatched. The CDR3 region is CASFPTGGTGNTIYF. The CDR3 nucleotides are TGTGCCAGCTTCCCAACAGGGGGCACTGGAAACACCATATATTTT.

V gene TRBV29-1 combines with J gene TRBJ1-1; the D is unclear. CDR1 and CDR2 from the germline V gene are SQVTM and ANQGSEA. This CDR3 is built from 14 residues. V was cut by 3 bases and J by 1 base, with 12 bases left in between. The CDR3 protein is CSVDPGGANTEAFF. For the CDR3, the DNA is TGCAGCGTTGACCCCGGAGGAGCGAACACTGAAGCTTTCTTT.

Only a few counts were recorded for this clone. The chain links TRBV5-8 to TRBJ1-2; D gene ambiguous. This CDR3 region has 11 residues. V lost 4 bases and J lost 5, with 6 bases in between. Germline-derived CDR1 and CDR2 are SGHTS and YDEGEE. CDR3 in amino acids: CASSPHYGYTF. CDR3 in DNA: TGTGCCAGCAGCCCCCATTATGGCTACACCTTC. Supplemented by reference TRBV5-8 and TRBJ1-2, the full variable domain reads EAGVTQSPTHLIKTRGQQATLRCSPISGHTSVYWYQQALGLGLQFLLWYDEGEERNRGNFPPRFSGRQFPNYSSELNVNALELEDSALYLCASSPHYGYTFGSGTRLTVV.

Only a few counts were recorded for this clone. This rearrangement joins TRBV7-2 to TRBJ2-2; no firm D call. Per the germline V gene, CDR1 is SGHTA and CDR2 is FQGNSA. The CDR3 spans 14 residues. Trimming stripped 6 bases from V and 5 bases from J, with 13 bases between. CDR3 nucleotides: TGTGCCAGCAGACTGGCCTTGACTACCGGGGAGCTGTTTTTT. It yields the protein CASRLALTTGELFF.

The chain uses TRBV7-2 and TRBJ2-5; 11 bases agree with TRBD2. V lost 5 bases and J lost 2; bases outside the gene matches: 4. Germline V lookup: CDR1 SGHTA, CDR2 FQGNSA. The CDR3 runs 15 residues. This CDR3 is CASSRTSGPQETQYF. The DNA for the CDR3 is TGTGCCAGCAGCCGGACTAGCGGGCCACAAGAGACCCAGTACTTC.

The chain uses TRBV10-1 and TRBJ1-3; D possibly corresponds to TRBD1 (5 bases). The CDR3 is 14 residues long. Germline CDR1 is WNHNN and CDR2 is SYGVQD (reference sequence). V was trimmed by 0 bases and J by 3 bases, leaving 6 bases between them. CDR3 DNA: TGCGCCAGCAGTGAGTCAGGGGATGGAAACACCATATATTTT. Its protein is CASSESGDGNTIYF.

The gene calls are TRBV7-2 and TRBJ2-5; TRBD2 matches at 11 bases. CDR3 length: 18 residues. CDR1 is SGHTA and CDR2 is FQGNSA in the germline V gene. V gave up 0 bases and J gave up 4 bases; unmatched junction bases: 10. CDR3 protein: CASSLAYPGLAERETQYF. CDR3 nucleotides: TGTGCCAGCAGCTTAGCGTATCCGGGACTAGCGGAGAGAGAGACCCAGTACTTC.

This clone was seen a single time. The chain carries TRBV6-1 and TRBJ2-3; D possibly corresponds to TRBD2 (5 bases). CDR3 length equals 14 residues. Germline V lookup: CDR1 MNHNS, CDR2 SASEGT. Trimming removed 2 bases from V and 2 bases from J, with 8 bases in between. CDR3 DNA: TGTGCCAGCAGTGAACCGGGAAACACAGATACGCAGTATTTT. Its protein product is CASSEPGNTDTQYF.

The chain carries TRBV5-1 and TRBJ2-2, with TRBD1 identical over 8 bases. CDR1 is SGHRS, CDR2 YFSETQ, per germline. Trimming took 3 bases from V and 5 from J; bases not matched to a gene: 6. The length of the CDR3 is 15 residues. In DNA form, the CDR3 reads TGCGCCAGCAGCTCAGGGGGCCCCAGGACCGGGGAGCTGTTTTTT. Its protein product is CASSSGGPRTGELFF.

This sequence joins TRBV4-3 and TRBJ1-4; D remains unclear. Trimming stripped 0 bases from V and 5 bases from J, with 10 bases between. The CDR3 extends over 15 amino acids. CDR1 is LGHNA and CDR2 is YSLEER in the germline V gene. This CDR3 is CASSQELGRNEKLFF. The CDR3 nucleotides read TGCGCCAGCAGCCAAGAATTGGGCAGAAATGAAAAACTGTTTTTT.

V usage is TRBV25-1 and J usage is TRBJ1-4, with unresolved D. The ends were cut back, 10 bases at V and 5 bases at J, with 11 bases in the middle. Germline assignment: CDR1 MGHDK and CDR2 SYGVNS. This CDR3 has 12 amino acids. The CDR3 DNA reads as TGTGCCACAGGTCGGGGAAATGAAAAACTGTTTTTT. Amino acid sequence: CATGRGNEKLFF.

In this sample, this clone turned up a few times. The chain combines TRBV30 with TRBJ2-7; 9 nucleotides align to TRBD1. CDR1 GTSNPN and CDR2 SVGIG come from the germline V gene (reference sequence). This CDR3 is 13 amino acids long. The ends lost 2 bases at V and 5 bases at J; junction bases unmatched: 4. The CDR3 reads CAWSRTGDDEQYF. Here the CDR3 DNA reads TGTGCCTGGAGTAGGACAGGGGATGACGAGCAGTACTTC.

This clone came up once. The V and J genes are TRBV6-2 or TRBV6-3 and TRBJ2-5, with 14 nucleotides matching TRBD2. Germline-derived CDR1 and CDR2 are MNHEY and SVGEGT. The CDR3 is made up of 16 amino acids. V was pared by 6 bases and J by 5 bases, with 8 bases of the junction left unmatched. The CDR3 nucleotides are TGTGCCAGCAGCCCGGGACTAGCGGGGGTCTGGGAGACCCAGTACTTC. Protein product: CASSPGLAGVWETQYF.

The chain employs TRBV7-3 and TRBJ1-1; D is unclear. CDR1 and CDR2 (germline): SGHTA, FQGTGA. CDR3 size: 14 residues. V was clipped by 3 bases and J by 3 bases, with 11 bases between them. CDR3 coding DNA: TGTGCCAGCAGCTTCACGGGGTCGGACACTGAAGCTTTCTTT. It translates to CASSFTGSDTEAFF. The full variable domain, completed using reference TRBV7-3 and TRBJ1-1, is GAGVSQTPSNKVTEKGKYVELRCDPISGHTALYWYRQSLGQGPEFLIYFQGTGAADDSGLPNDRFFAVRPEGSVSTLKIQRTERGDSAVYLCASSFTGSDTEAFFGQGTRLTVV.

The V gene is TRBV7-2, the J gene TRBJ2-2; the D gene is possibly TRBD1 (6 bases). V was trimmed by 2 bases and J by 6 bases, leaving 13 bases between them. The CDR3 has 15 amino acids. CDR1 and CDR2 (germline): SGHTA, FQGNSA. Here the CDR3 DNA reads TGTGCCAGCAGCTTAAGCAGGGGAATCGCCGGGGAGCTGTTTTTT. Its protein is CASSLSRGIAGELFF.